The sequence of this T cell receptor beta chain was determined in a study of OX40 agonist ivuxolimab in advanced cancers. This clone was detected only once. The ends were cut back, 0 bases at V and 0 bases at J, with 14 bases in the middle. This CDR3 is built from 17 residues. The assay was immunoSEQ multiplex PCR, and TCRdb's table has in-frame clones only and misses some. Here the sample spans 45,000 to 50,000 clones, approximately 91% being singletons. The rearrangement joins TRBV23-1 to TRBJ1-1, with a weak D call TRBD1 (6 bases). TRBV23-1 falls under the ORF class, with uncertain function. The source of this sequence is an adult with an advanced solid tumor such as melanoma, head and neck, liver or kidney cancer. The input for sequencing was CD4+ or CD8+ T cells sorted from blood, taken in a trial of the OX40 agonist ivuxolimab. This chain's CDR3 is CASSQSEGGQLNTEAFF. As DNA, the CDR3 is TGCGCCAGCAGTCAATCGGAGGGGGGACAACTGAACACTGAAGCTTTCTTT.